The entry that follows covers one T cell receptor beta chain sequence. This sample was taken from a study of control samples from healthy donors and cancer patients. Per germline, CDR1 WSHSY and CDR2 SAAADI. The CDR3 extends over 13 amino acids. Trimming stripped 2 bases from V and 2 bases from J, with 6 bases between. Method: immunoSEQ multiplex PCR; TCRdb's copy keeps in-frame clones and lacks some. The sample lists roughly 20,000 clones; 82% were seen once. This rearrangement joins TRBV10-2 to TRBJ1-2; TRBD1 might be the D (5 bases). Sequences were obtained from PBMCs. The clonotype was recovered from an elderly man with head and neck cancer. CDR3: CASSEKGNYGYTF. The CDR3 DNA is TGCGCCAGCAGTGAGAAGGGGAACTATGGCTACACCTTC.